The sequence of this T cell receptor (beta chain) was determined in a study of T cell repertoires in cytomegalovirus infection. Looking at the study overall: Indicated by public TCR beta signatures were CMV infection and matching HLA type.

About this clonotype itself: Relative to the germline gene, one junction end is altered; a read error may explain this.

Each CDR3 protein is one row after TCRdb ran MiXCR on the reads. Among approximately 490,000 distinct CDR3 sequences listed, about 11% were seen once. The CDR3 totals 14 residues. Germline lookup yields CDR1 LNHNV and CDR2 YYDKDF (reference sequence). The sequenced sample consisted of PBMCs. The rearrangement uses TRBV15 and TRBJ2-5; 10 bases agree with TRBD1. The TCR comes from a human donor in good health (CMV status not recorded). Some clones in this sample may be carry-over from other donors' samples. CDR3 sequence reads: CATGRQGAWETQYF. DNA of the CDR3: TGTGCCACCGGCAGACAGGGGGCTTGGGAGACCCAGTACTTC.